This T cell receptor beta chain was recorded in a study of neoadjuvant anti-PD-1 for oral cavity cancer. Study details: Patients without progression received a fourth nivolumab dose around day 43, then surgical resection on days 50-56.

Time point given: after neoadjuvant nivolumab, at surgical resection. Germline CDR1 reads SGDLS; CDR2 reads YYNGEE. This CDR3 has 17 residues. Unmatched junction bases numbered 8, after V lost 0 bases and J lost 2 bases. The assay was immunoSEQ multiplex PCR, and TCRdb's table has in-frame clones only and misses some. The repertoire holds just under 70,000 clones, with approximately 85% as singletons. The sequencing here drew on PBMCs, taken after nivolumab (anti-PD-1) treatment. The chain combines TRBV9 with TRBJ2-5; TRBD2 matches 9 bases. The TCR comes from a person aged 35 to 85 with oral cavity squamous cell carcinoma. CDR3 residues: CASSVAFGREGQETQYF. The CDR3 nucleotides read TGTGCCAGCAGCGTAGCCTTTGGGCGGGAGGGACAAGAGACCCAGTACTTC.